This T cell receptor beta chain was observed in a study of cytomegalovirus exposure and HLA in healthy donors. Primers: 60 Vbeta forward and 13 Jbeta reverse. Some clones are missing from TCRdb's copy, which holds only in-frame ones; the method was immunoSEQ multiplex PCR. Of 150,000 to 200,000 clones in the sample, more than 70% were seen once. This TCR came from a woman between 40 and 50 years old in good health and CMV-seropositive. Input material: PBMCs.

As DNA, the CDR3 is TGTGCCAGCTCACCAGGAGCGCAGGGGATGAACGAGCAGTACTTC. Amino acid sequence: CASSPGAQGMNEQYF. V usage is TRBV18 and J usage is TRBJ2-7; D might be TRBD1 (6 bases). Trimming cost V 2 bases and J 5 bases, with 16 bases left between them. CDR3 length: 15 amino acids. Per germline, CDR1 KGHSH and CDR2 LQKENI.